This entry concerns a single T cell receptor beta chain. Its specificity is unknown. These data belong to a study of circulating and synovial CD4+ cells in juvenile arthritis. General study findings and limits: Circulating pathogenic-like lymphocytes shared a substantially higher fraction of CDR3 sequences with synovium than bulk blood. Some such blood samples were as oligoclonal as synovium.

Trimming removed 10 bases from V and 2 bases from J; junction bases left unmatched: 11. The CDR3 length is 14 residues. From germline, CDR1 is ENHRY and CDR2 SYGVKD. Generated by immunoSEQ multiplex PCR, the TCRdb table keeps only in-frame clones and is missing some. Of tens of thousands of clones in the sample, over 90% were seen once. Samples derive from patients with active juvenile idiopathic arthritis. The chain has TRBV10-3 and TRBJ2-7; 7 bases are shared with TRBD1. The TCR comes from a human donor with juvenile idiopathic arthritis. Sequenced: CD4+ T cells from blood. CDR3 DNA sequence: TGTGCCACGTTAGTCCGGGACAGACCCTACGAGCAGTACTTC. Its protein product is CATLVRDRPYEQYF.